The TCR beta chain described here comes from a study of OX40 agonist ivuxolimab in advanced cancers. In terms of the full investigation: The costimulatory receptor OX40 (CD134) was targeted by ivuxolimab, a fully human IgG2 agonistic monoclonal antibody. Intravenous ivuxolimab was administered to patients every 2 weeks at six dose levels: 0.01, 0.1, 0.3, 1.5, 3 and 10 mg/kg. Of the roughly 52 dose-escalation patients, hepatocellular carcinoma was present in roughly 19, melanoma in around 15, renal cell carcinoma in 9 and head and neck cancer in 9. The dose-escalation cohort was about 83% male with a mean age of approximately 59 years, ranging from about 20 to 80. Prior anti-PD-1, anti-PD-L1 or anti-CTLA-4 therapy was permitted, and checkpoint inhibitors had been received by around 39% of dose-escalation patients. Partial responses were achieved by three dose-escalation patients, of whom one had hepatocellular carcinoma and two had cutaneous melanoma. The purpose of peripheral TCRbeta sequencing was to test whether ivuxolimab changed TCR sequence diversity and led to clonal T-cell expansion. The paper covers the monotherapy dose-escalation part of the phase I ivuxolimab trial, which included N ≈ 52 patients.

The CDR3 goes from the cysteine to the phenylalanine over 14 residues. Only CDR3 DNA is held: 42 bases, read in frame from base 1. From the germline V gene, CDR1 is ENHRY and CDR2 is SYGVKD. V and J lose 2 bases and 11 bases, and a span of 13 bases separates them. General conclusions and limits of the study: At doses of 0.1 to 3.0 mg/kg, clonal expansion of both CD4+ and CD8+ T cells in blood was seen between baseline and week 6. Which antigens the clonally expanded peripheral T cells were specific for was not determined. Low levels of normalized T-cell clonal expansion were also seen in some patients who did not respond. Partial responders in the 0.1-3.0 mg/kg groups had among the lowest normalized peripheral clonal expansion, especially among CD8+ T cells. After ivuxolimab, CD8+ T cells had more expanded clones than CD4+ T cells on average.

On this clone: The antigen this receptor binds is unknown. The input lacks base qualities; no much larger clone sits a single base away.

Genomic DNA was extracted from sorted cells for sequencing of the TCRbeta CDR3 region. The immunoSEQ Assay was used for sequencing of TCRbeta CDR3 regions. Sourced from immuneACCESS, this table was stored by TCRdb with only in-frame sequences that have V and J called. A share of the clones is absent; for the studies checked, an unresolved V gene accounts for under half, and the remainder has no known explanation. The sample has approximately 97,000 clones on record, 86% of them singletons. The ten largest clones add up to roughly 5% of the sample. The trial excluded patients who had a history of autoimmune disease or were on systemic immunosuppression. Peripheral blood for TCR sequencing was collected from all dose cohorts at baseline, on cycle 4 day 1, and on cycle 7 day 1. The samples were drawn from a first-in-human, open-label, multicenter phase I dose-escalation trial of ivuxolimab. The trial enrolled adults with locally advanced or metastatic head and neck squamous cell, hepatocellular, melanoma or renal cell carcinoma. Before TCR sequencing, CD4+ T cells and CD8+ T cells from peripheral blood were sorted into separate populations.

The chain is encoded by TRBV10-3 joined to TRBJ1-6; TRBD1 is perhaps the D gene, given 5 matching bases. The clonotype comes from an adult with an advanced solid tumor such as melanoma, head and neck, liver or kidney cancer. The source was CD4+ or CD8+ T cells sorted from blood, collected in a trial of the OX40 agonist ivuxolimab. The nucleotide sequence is TGTGCCATCAGTGAGGGGCAGGGAGATACACCCCTCCACTTT. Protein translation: CAISEGQGDTPLHF.